This TCR beta chain was captured by sequencing in a study of OX40 agonist ivuxolimab in advanced cancers. Only one count was recorded for this clone. The junction departs from the called germline gene at one end, perhaps through a read error. Profiled with immunoSEQ multiplex PCR; TCRdb holds only in-frame clones, not every one. Of 85,000 to 100,000 clones listed, less than 95% are singletons. The CDR3 is 15 amino acids. CDR1 is SSHAT and CDR2 is FNYEAQ in the germline V gene (reference sequence). The sequence derives from an adult with an advanced solid tumor such as melanoma, head and neck, liver or kidney cancer. Sequenced here: CD4+ or CD8+ T cells sorted from blood, sampled in a trial of the OX40 agonist ivuxolimab. The J gene is TRBJ2-7, the V gene TRBV7-7, with 11 bases aligning to TRBD2. The CDR3 DNA sequence: TGTGCTAGCAGCTTACTAGCGGGAGACTCGGTGCAGCAGTACTTC. This encodes CASSLLAGDSVQQYF.